This TCR beta chain was sequenced in a study of cytomegalovirus exposure and HLA in healthy donors. The CDR3 covers 15 residues. Germline V gene data show CDR1 as SNHLY and CDR2 as FYNNEI. V was pared by 5 bases and J by 3 bases, with 6 bases of the junction left unmatched. Turning to this clone: Its antigen is unidentified.

Study outcomes and limitations: Cytomegalovirus status, reportedly, was diagnosed with high specificity and sensitivity by the classifier.

The primer mix had 60 Vbeta and 13 Jbeta primers. Profiling relied on immunoSEQ multiplex PCR, and the TCRdb table lists in-frame clones only, not all of them. The sample lists under 35,000 clones, roughly two fifths occurring once. The sample consisted of PBMCs. This TCR derives from a woman in her forties or fifties in good health and CMV-seronegative. This chain connects TRBV2 to TRBJ2-3, with 9 positions matching TRBD1. CDR3 region: CASSLDRGGTDTQYF. The CDR3, as DNA: TGTGCCAGCAGTTTGGACAGGGGAGGTACAGATACGCAGTATTTT. Looking up the rest from reference TRBV2 and TRBJ2-3 gives the full variable domain: EPEVTQTPSHQVTQMGQEVILRCVPISNHLYFYWYRQILGQKVEFLVSFYNNEISEKSEIFDDQFSVERPDGSNFTLKIRSTKLEDSAMYFCASSLDRGGTDTQYFGPGTRLTVL.